The 23 T cell receptor beta chains given below trace back to one sample, sequenced in a study of blood T cell repertoires in COVID-19. Generated by immunoSEQ multiplex PCR, the TCRdb table keeps only in-frame clones and is missing some. The repertoire includes about 300,000 clones, around nine tenths of them detected once, and less than 3.5% sits in the top ten. Specimen: PBMCs or T cells enriched from blood (not recorded which). Receptors originate from a woman aged 45-65 years who had been exposed to COVID-19.

This clone is a singleton in its sample. CDR3: CASSKPRSGGALEQFF. The DNA for the CDR3 is TGCGCCAGCAGCAAACCACGGAGCGGGGGGGCCCTTGAGCAGTTCTTC. The J gene is TRBJ2-1, the V gene TRBV5-1; 10 bases match TRBD2. With 4 bases clipped from V and 9 bases from J, the junction kept 13 bases outside the gene matches. CDR3 length equals 16 residues. The germline V gene encodes CDR1 SGHRS and CDR2 YFSETQ.

V and J are TRBV28 and TRBJ1-5; D gene uncertain. This CDR3 has 14 residues. Per germline, CDR1 MDHEN and CDR2 SYDVKM. Trimming stripped 6 bases from V and 0 bases from J, with 9 bases between. The CDR3 region is CASRHPHSNQPQHF. Written as DNA, the CDR3 is TGTGCCAGCAGACACCCGCATAGCAATCAGCCCCAGCATTTT.

This clone was seen a single time. The chain uses TRBV27 and TRBJ1-2; no reliable D call. Trimming took off 0 bases at V and 5 bases at J, with 7 bases between the two ends. The CDR3 is made up of 13 amino acids. CDR1 MNHEY and CDR2 SMNVEV come from the germline V gene (reference sequence). CDR3 DNA sequence: TGTGCCAGCAGTTTATCGGCGGTGTATGGCTACACCTTC. Translation gives CASSLSAVYGYTF.

This chain joins TRBV24-1 and TRBJ2-5; D possibly corresponds to TRBD1 (5 bases). The CDR3 is 14 amino acids. Trimming stripped 3 bases from V and 4 bases from J, with 11 bases between. CDR1 and CDR2 from the germline V gene are KGHDR and SFDVKD. The CDR3 here is CATSDQGPRETQYF. The CDR3 DNA reads TGTGCCACCAGTGATCAGGGCCCGCGAGAGACCCAGTACTTC.

This chain joins TRBV30 and TRBJ1-4; TRBD1 matches at 8 bases. CDR3 length: 14 residues. Per germline, CDR1 GTSNPN and CDR2 SVGIG (reference sequence). The trim removed 2 bases at V and 7 bases at J, leaving 6 bases unmatched. The CDR3 DNA is TGTGCCTGGAGTCGCGGGACAGGTGTTGAAAAACTGTTTTTT. Translated, it gives CAWSRGTGVEKLFF.

CDR3 region: CASSPRERGGYTF. The CDR3 nucleotides read TGCGCCAGCAGCCCCAGGGAAAGAGGTGGCTACACCTTC. This sequence joins TRBV5-1 and TRBJ1-2; D is perhaps TRBD1 (5 bases). The V and J ends lost 4 bases and 7 bases respectively, with 14 bases between them. The CDR3 spans 13 residues. The germline V gene encodes CDR1 SGHRS and CDR2 YFSETQ.

The chain couples TRBV3-1 (or the pseudogene TRBV3-2) to TRBJ2-7; D is unresolved. Trimming took 0 bases from V and 3 from J, leaving 15 bases between them. The CDR3 is 16 amino acids. The germline V gene encodes CDR1 LGHDT and CDR2 YNNKEL (reference sequence). The chain's CDR3 is CASSQDTKGGIYEQYF. The CDR3 nucleotides read TGTGCCAGCAGCCAAGATACTAAAGGCGGTATCTACGAGCAGTACTTC.

The chain uses TRBV12-2 and TRBJ2-2; the table's D call, TRBD2, was not checked against the DNA. TRBV12-2 is designated a pseudogene. The CDR3 loop spans 16 amino acids. CDR3 residues: CASRLVPRIGGGELFF. CDR3 sequence (DNA): TGTGCAAGTCGCTTAGTTCCGAGGATAGGAGGCGGGGAGCTGTTTTTT.

The V call is TRBV7-9, the J call TRBJ2-2; tentatively, D is TRBD1 (5 bases). With 4 bases removed from V and 0 bases from J, the gap between germline ends came to 18 bases. From germline, CDR1 is SEHNR and CDR2 FQNEAQ (reference sequence). The CDR3 has 18 residues. This CDR3 is CASSSMTVSSANTGELFF. Here the CDR3 DNA reads TGTGCCAGCAGCTCAATGACAGTCAGCTCGGCGAACACCGGGGAGCTGTTTTTT.

This chain uses TRBV4-1 with TRBJ1-5; 9 positions match TRBD1. This CDR3 contains 17 residues. Germline CDR1 reads MGHRA; CDR2 reads YSYEKL. V lost 5 bases and J lost 4; bases outside the gene matches: 12. DNA of the CDR3: TGCGCCAGCAGCTTAAGTGTAGGGACAGGGTTTAATCAGCCCCAGCATTTT. It codes for CASSLSVGTGFNQPQHF.

This chain links TRBV5-4 with TRBJ1-1, with D perhaps matching TRBD1 (5 bases). The CDR3 runs to 15 residues. V lost 0 bases, J lost 1 base, and 10 bases lay in between. Germline CDR1 SGHNT, CDR2 YYREEE (reference sequence). The CDR3 sequence is CASSLASQGNTEAFF. The CDR3 DNA reads TGTGCCAGCAGCTTGGCCAGTCAGGGGAACACTGAAGCTTTCTTT.

The rearrangement uses TRBV6-5 and TRBJ2-7; D remains unclear. CDR1 is MNHEY and CDR2 is SVGAGI in the germline V gene. V was trimmed by 6 bases and J by 0 bases, leaving 9 bases between them. The CDR3 covers 13 residues. The CDR3 region is CASRKPSSYEQYF. DNA of the CDR3: TGTGCCAGCAGGAAACCCAGCTCCTACGAGCAGTACTTC.

The chain couples TRBV4-2 to TRBJ2-3, with D possibly being TRBD2 (7 bases). Trimming left V 2 bases short and J 3 bases short, with 24 bases between. Germline V CDR1 and CDR2: LGHNA, YNFKEQ. There are 19 residues in the CDR3. The CDR3, as DNA: TGTGCCAGCAGCCAAAGGGGCGGATGGGGGGGGCCTCGGACAGATACGCAGTATTTT. This sequence encodes CASSQRGGWGGPRTDTQYF.

The V gene is TRBV12-3 or TRBV12-4, the J gene TRBJ1-2, with D perhaps matching TRBD1 (6 bases). The V end lost 5 bases, the J end lost 8 bases, and 15 bases lay between the germline ends. The CDR3 has 13 amino acids. CDR3 protein: CASSAGTKVGYTF. The CDR3 DNA follows: TGTGCCAGCAGTGCCGGGACAAAAGTGGGCTACACCTTC.

This clone was observed once. The chain recombines TRBV13 with TRBJ2-5; 11 bases match TRBD2. Trimming at V came to 5 bases and at J to 0 bases, leaving 5 bases not matched to a gene. CDR3 size: 16 residues. Germline V CDR1 and CDR2: PRHDT, FYEKMQ (reference sequence). Here the CDR3 reads CASSPRLAGNQETQYF. CDR3 DNA sequence: TGTGCCAGCAGCCCGCGACTAGCGGGGAACCAAGAGACCCAGTACTTC. The variable domain in full, completed from reference TRBV13 and TRBJ2-5, reads AAGVIQSPRHLIKEKRETATLKCYPIPRHDTVYWYQQGPGQDPQFLISFYEKMQSDKGSIPDRFSAQQFSDYHSELNMSSLELGDSALYFCASSPRLAGNQETQYFGPGTRLLVL.

The chain employs TRBV9 and TRBJ2-2; unclear D gene. This CDR3 is built from 12 residues. Germline values: CDR1 SGDLS, CDR2 YYNGEE. V was cut by 7 bases and J by 1 base, with 5 bases left in between. As DNA, the CDR3 is TGTGCCAGCGGCTGGAACACCGGGGAGCTGTTTTTT. This gives the protein CASGWNTGELFF. Combining the CDR3 with reference TRBV9 and TRBJ2-2 gives the whole variable domain DSGVTQTPKHLITATGQRVTLRCSPRSGDLSVYWYQQSLDQGLQFLIQYYNGEERAKGNILERFSAQQFPDLHSELNLSSLELGDSALYFCASGWNTGELFFGEGSRLTVL.

This chain joins TRBV28 and TRBJ1-5; no clear D gene. Germline V gene data show CDR1 as MDHEN and CDR2 as SYDVKM. The CDR3 sequence is 13 residues long. The V gene lost 3 bases and the J gene lost 4 bases, with 7 bases spanning the gap. The CDR3 here is CASSLERNQPQHF. CDR3 in DNA: TGTGCCAGCAGTTTGGAGCGTAATCAGCCCCAGCATTTT.

This clone was observed a single time. This CDR3 is CASSQRGYNSPLHF. The DNA of the CDR3 is TGTGCCAGCAGCCAAAGGGGATATAATTCACCCCTCCACTTT. This sequence joins TRBV13 and TRBJ1-6; weak D call: TRBD1 (5 bases). Germline V gives CDR1 PRHDT, CDR2 FYEKMQ (reference sequence). V was pared by 5 bases and J by 4 bases, with 9 bases between. CDR3 length equals 14 residues.

This clone was recorded once. This CDR3 is CASSLLLATNEKLFF. CDR3 nucleotide sequence: TGTGCCAGCAGTTTACTTTTAGCAACTAATGAAAAACTGTTTTTT. This sequence joins TRBV28 and TRBJ1-4, with D hard to call. Looked up from germline, CDR1 is MDHEN and CDR2 is SYDVKM. Trimming took 2 bases from V and 0 from J, leaving 7 bases between them. The CDR3 sequence is 15 residues long.

This chain links TRBV24-1 with TRBJ2-7, with 8 bases identical to TRBD1. The CDR3 runs to 14 residues. The J segment lost 0 bases and the V segment lost 7 bases, leaving 4 bases of the junction unmatched. Germline V CDR1 and CDR2: KGHDR, SFDVKD. DNA for the CDR3: TGTGCCACCAGGGGGACAGGAAACTCCTACGAGCAGTACTTC. It translates to CATRGTGNSYEQYF.

This clone was seen once. The V call is TRBV10-3, the J call TRBJ1-5, with 9 bases identical to TRBD1. V was pared by 4 bases and J by 5 bases, with 6 bases of the junction left unmatched. The CDR3 has 15 residues. Per germline, CDR1 ENHRY and CDR2 SYGVKD. Here the CDR3 DNA reads TGTGCCATCAGTGCAAGACAGGGGGTAGATCAGCCCCAGCATTTT. It encodes CAISARQGVDQPQHF.

The chain carries TRBV19 and TRBJ2-3; D gene uncertain. The V end lost 6 bases, the J end lost 3 bases, and 19 bases lay between the germline ends. Germline lookup yields CDR1 LNHDA and CDR2 SQIVND (reference sequence). The CDR3 loop spans 16 amino acids. CDR3 sequence reads: CASSSISLGWTDTQYF. The CDR3 DNA sequence: TGTGCCAGTAGCTCCATCAGCCTCGGGTGGACAGATACGCAGTATTTT.

The chain employs TRBV28 and TRBJ2-5; 9 nucleotides align to TRBD2. Germline CDR1 MDHEN, CDR2 SYDVKM. CDR3 length: 14 residues. V was pared by 6 bases and J by 4 bases, with 6 bases of the junction left unmatched. The CDR3 DNA follows: TGTGCCAGCAGGGCGGGGGGGCCTGGAGAGACCCAGTACTTC. Its protein is CASRAGGPGETQYF.